These 29 T cell receptor beta chains came from one sample sequenced in a study of blood T cells in healthy people across ages. The use of a sample-barcoded 5' primer and a J-beta primer mix characterized a second PCR of about 6 to 11 cycles. TCRdb redid the calling of the 5' RACE reads with MiXCR, one entry per CDR3 protein. In the table there are 1,500,000 or so distinct CDR3 sequences, 59% of which are singletons. Input material: blood. The receptors derive from a man between 18 and 29 years old in good health.

The chain carries TRBV11-2 and TRBJ2-5; a possible D gene is TRBD2 (6 bases). The DNA matches TRBJ2-7 better at its end, which makes the J call doubtful. The CDR3 runs 16 residues. From germline, CDR1 is SGHAT and CDR2 FQNNGV. The CDR3 protein is CASSFPSPAGYDEQYF. The CDR3 nucleotides read TGTGCCAGCAGCTTCCCTAGCCCCGCGGGATATGACGAGCAGTACTTC.

The rearrangement links TRBV4-2 to TRBJ2-3, with TRBD2 matching over 8 bases. Germline-derived CDR1 and CDR2 are LGHNA and YNFKEQ. This CDR3 contains 16 residues. The V and J ends lost 4 bases and 6 bases, in that order; junction bases with no gene match: 12. In nucleotides, the CDR3 is TGTGCCAGCAGCCGGACCCTCGGGGGGGCAAGGGATACGCAGTATTTT. As protein: CASSRTLGGARDTQYF.

The chain has TRBV12-3 or TRBV12-4 and TRBJ1-6; D is perhaps TRBD1 (5 bases). This CDR3 comprises 14 residues. Trimming took off 6 bases at V and 6 bases at J, with 12 bases between the two ends. The DNA for the CDR3 is TGTGCCAGCAGGCTCAGGGACGGTAATTCACCCCTCCACTTT. It specifies CASRLRDGNSPLHF.

The rearrangement links TRBV18 to TRBJ2-5; 13 bases map to TRBD2. This CDR3 has 16 residues. Germline V gene data show CDR1 as KGHSH and CDR2 as LQKENI. Losses at the gene ends were 1 base for V and 2 bases for J; bases not matched to a gene: 1. The CDR3 bases are TGTGCCAGCTCACCACTGGGACTAGCGGGGCAAGAGACCCAGTACTTC. Translating it yields CASSPLGLAGQETQYF.

This rearrangement joins TRBV7-9 to TRBJ1-1; D not resolved. Between the trimmed V and J ends, which lost 5 bases and 0 bases, there was a span of 4 bases. The germline V gene encodes CDR1 SEHNR and CDR2 FQNEAQ (reference sequence). This CDR3 contains 12 residues. The DNA of the CDR3 is TGTGCCAGCAGCATCATGAACACTGAAGCTTTCTTT. Protein sequence: CASSIMNTEAFF.

This chain uses TRBV13 with TRBJ1-6, with a weak D call TRBD1 (6 bases). Between the trimmed V and J ends, which lost 4 bases and 9 bases, there was a span of 28 bases. Germline CDR1 PRHDT, CDR2 FYEKMQ (reference sequence). The CDR3 consists of 19 residues. CDR3 protein: CASSSFHGTQSDIASPLHF. In nucleotides, the CDR3 is TGTGCCAGCAGCTCCTTCCACGGGACACAATCTGATATCGCTTCACCCCTCCACTTT.

This sequence joins TRBV29-1 and TRBJ2-5; D is ambiguous. The germline V gene encodes CDR1 SQVTM and CDR2 ANQGSEA. The CDR3 sequence is 13 residues long. Trimming removed 6 bases at V and 3 bases at J, with 14 bases between. CDR3 DNA: TGCAGCGTCCTAGGTGATTGGGAAGAGACCCAGTACTTC. Amino acid sequence: CSVLGDWEETQYF.

This chain joins TRBV6-1 and TRBJ1-6; 8 bases match TRBD1. With V trimmed by 5 bases and J by 13 bases, 25 bases remained unmatched. CDR1 MNHNS and CDR2 SASEGT come from the germline V gene. The CDR3 runs to 19 residues. CDR3 protein: CASSPHGQGGVGFGRPLHF. CDR3 nucleotide sequence: TGTGCCAGCAGTCCACACGGACAGGGAGGGGTCGGATTTGGCCGTCCCCTCCACTTT.

The V gene is TRBV5-1, the J gene TRBJ1-5; D gene uncertain. The V and J ends lost 2 bases and 5 bases respectively, with 11 bases between them. This CDR3 contains 14 residues. CDR1 SGHRS and CDR2 YFSETQ come from the germline V gene. Written as DNA, the CDR3 is TGCGCCAGCAGCTTTTCCATCGGGGATCAGCCCCAGCATTTT. Its protein product is CASSFSIGDQPQHF.

The table lists this clonotype with a count of one. J is TRBJ2-1 and V is TRBV20-1, with 8 bases lining up with TRBD2. The J segment lost 0 bases and the V segment lost 5 bases, leaving 18 bases of the junction unmatched. The CDR3 consists of 19 residues. From germline, CDR1 is DFQATT and CDR2 SNEGSKA (reference sequence). CDR3 amino acids: CSARVEASGFSSSYNEQFF. CDR3 bases: TGCAGTGCTCGCGTGGAGGCTAGCGGGTTCTCAAGCTCCTACAATGAGCAGTTCTTC.

This clonotype was found a few times. The rearrangement joins TRBV20-1 to TRBJ1-2; tentative D call: TRBD1 (6 bases). The V and J ends lost 0 bases and 3 bases respectively, with 23 bases between them. Germline V gene lookup returns CDR1 DFQATT and CDR2 SNEGSKA (reference sequence). The CDR3 contains 18 residues. The CDR3 loop is CSARDRRDTLRGHYGYTF. Here the CDR3 DNA reads TGCAGTGCTAGAGACCGCCGGGACACCCTGAGGGGACACTATGGCTACACCTTC.

This clonotype was counted a few times. The CDR3 reads CAISGQAEAFF. CDR3 nucleotides: TGTGCCATCAGTGGGCAGGCTGAAGCTTTCTTT. The rearrangement joins TRBV10-3 to TRBJ1-1; no firm D call. Germline CDR1 is ENHRY and CDR2 is SYGVKD. Trimming took 4 bases from V and 6 from J, leaving 6 bases between them. The CDR3 spans 11 residues.

This clonotype showed up just a few times. The chain joins TRBV5-1 to TRBJ2-4, with 9 bases that match TRBD1. Gene TRBJ2-7 matches the end of the DNA better, so the J call may be wrong. This CDR3 is 16 amino acids long. The germline gives CDR1 SGHRS, CDR2 YFSETQ. CDR3 in DNA: TGCGCCAGCAGCTTGGTGTTGGGACAGGGTTCCTACGAGCAGTACTTC. This translates into CASSLVLGQGSYEQYF.

V gene TRBV15 combines with J gene TRBJ2-1; D not resolved. Matching the DNA end better, TRBJ2-7 makes the J call doubtful. CDR1 and CDR2 (germline): LNHNV, YYDKDF (reference sequence). CDR3 size: 17 residues. The DNA of the CDR3 is TGTGCCACCTGCGACCTGGGGAACAGTCGGCCCTACAATGAGCAGTACTTC. Amino acid sequence: CATCDLGNSRPYNEQYF.

The gene calls are TRBV13 and TRBJ2-3; TRBD1 might be the D (6 bases). Germline CDR1 is PRHDT and CDR2 is FYEKMQ (reference sequence). This CDR3 spans 13 amino acids. V dropped 2 bases and J dropped 11 bases, with 14 bases sitting between them. CDR3 sequence: CASSLQGLYMQYF. In nucleotides, the CDR3 is TGTGCCAGCAGCTTACAGGGGTTGTATATGCAGTATTTT.

J is TRBJ2-4 and V is TRBV5-1, with 7 bases aligning to TRBD1. The J call is in doubt because the DNA end fits TRBJ2-7 better. The germline CDR1 and CDR2 sequences are SGHRS and YFSETQ. This CDR3 spans 15 amino acids. The CDR3, as DNA: TGCGCCAGCAGCTTCAGCAATGACAGGGTCAACGAGCAGTACTTC. Its translation: CASSFSNDRVNEQYF.

About this clonotype: This may be a read error: a much more frequent sequence differs by one nucleotide. The genes are TRBV25-1 and TRBJ1-1; no firm D call. This CDR3 has 11 amino acids. Germline values: CDR1 MGHDK, CDR2 SYGVNS. CDR3 loop: CVSSGNTEAFF. The CDR3 coding sequence is TGTGTCAGTTCCGGGAACACTGAAGCTTTCTTT.

The V gene is TRBV29-1, the J gene TRBJ2-3, with D perhaps TRBD1 (5 bases). The CDR3 covers 14 residues. CDR1 and CDR2 from the germline V gene are SQVTM and ANQGSEA. V lost 5 bases to trimming and J lost 2 bases, with 14 bases between them. The CDR3 is CSVSPAGYTDTQYF. CDR3 coding DNA: TGCAGCGTTTCCCCGGCAGGGTACACAGATACGCAGTATTTT.

This clonotype was picked up many times. V is TRBV20-1 and J is TRBJ2-5, with unresolved D. The V and J ends lost 4 bases and 4 bases respectively, with 10 bases between them. Germline-derived CDR1 and CDR2 are DFQATT and SNEGSKA (reference sequence). CDR3 size: 12 residues. The CDR3: CSAKVGVETQYF. The DNA of the CDR3 is TGCAGTGCTAAGGTTGGGGTAGAGACCCAGTACTTC.

This chain uses TRBV4-2 with TRBJ2-7, with TRBD1 matching over 9 bases. The CDR3 has 16 residues. With V trimmed by 0 bases and J by 1 base, 4 bases remained unmatched. Germline values: CDR1 LGHNA, CDR2 YNFKEQ. CDR3 sequence: CASSQEFGTGSYEQYF. CDR3 sequence (DNA): TGTGCCAGCAGCCAAGAGTTCGGGACAGGGTCCTACGAGCAGTACTTC.

The chain uses TRBV7-6 and TRBJ2-2, with 13 bases that match TRBD2. Germline V gene data show CDR1 as SGHVS and CDR2 as FNYEAQ. V lost 4 bases and J lost 6; bases outside the gene matches: 14. The CDR3 sequence is 19 residues long. The CDR3 here is CASSYVGLAGEGFAGELFF. The CDR3 DNA sequence: TGTGCCAGCAGCTACGTAGGACTAGCGGGAGAAGGGTTCGCCGGGGAGCTGTTTTTT.

This clonotype was picked up a small number of times. The chain has TRBV6-6 and TRBJ2-4; unclear D gene. Germline lookup yields CDR1 MNHNY and CDR2 SVGAGI (reference sequence). Trimming pared 5 bases from V and 7 bases from J, leaving 9 bases between. The CDR3 contains 12 residues. DNA for the CDR3: TGTGCCAGCAGTAGCTCGGCGAACATTCAGTACTTC. Translation gives CASSSSANIQYF.

This clonotype was observed a few times. The chain couples TRBV28 to TRBJ2-3, with a weak D call TRBD1 (5 bases). Trimming took off 4 bases at V and 10 bases at J, with 12 bases between the two ends. The germline gives CDR1 MDHEN, CDR2 SYDVKM. CDR3 length: 12 amino acids. The CDR3 DNA is TGTGCCAGCAGTTGGGGCCAGGTTCCGCAGTATTTT. It specifies CASSWGQVPQYF.

Only a few counts were recorded for this clonotype. J is TRBJ1-5 and V is TRBV27, with D maybe TRBD1 (5 bases). Germline lookup yields CDR1 MNHEY and CDR2 SMNVEV (reference sequence). The CDR3 consists of 14 residues. The germline V and J ends were trimmed by 4 bases and 4 bases, with 11 bases remaining between them. The CDR3 bases are TGTGCCAGCAGTTCTCAGGGCCTTAATCAGCCCCAGCATTTT. Translating it yields CASSSQGLNQPQHF.

The genes are TRBV6-2 or TRBV6-3 and TRBJ2-4; either TRBD1 or TRBD2 may fit D (5 bases each). The DNA matches TRBJ2-7 better at its end, which makes the J call doubtful. This CDR3 region has 12 residues. Germline V gene lookup returns CDR1 MNHEY and CDR2 SVGEGT. CDR3 loop: CATGTTIYEQYF. DNA of the CDR3: TGTGCCACCGGGACGACGATCTACGAGCAGTACTTC.

The chain has TRBV6-5 and TRBJ2-1; D is possibly TRBD2 (5 bases). The CDR3 spans 15 residues. Per germline, CDR1 MNHEY and CDR2 SVGAGI. Trimming pared 6 bases from V and 0 bases from J, leaving 12 bases between. CDR3 coding DNA: TGTGCCAGCAGCCGGACTCCCAGCTCCTACAATGAGCAGTTCTTC. The encoded protein is CASSRTPSSYNEQFF.

The chain carries TRBV20-1 and TRBJ2-6; 7 nucleotides line up with TRBD1. The CDR3 totals 15 residues. From germline, CDR1 is DFQATT and CDR2 SNEGSKA (reference sequence). Trimming removed 2 bases from V and 2 bases from J; junction bases left unmatched: 3. As DNA, the CDR3 is TGCAGTGCTAGATACAGGGGAACTGGGGCCAACGTCCTGACTTTC. It specifies CSARYRGTGANVLTF.

This clonotype came up a few times. The chain has TRBV29-1 and TRBJ2-5, with D hard to call. Germline V gene lookup returns CDR1 SQVTM and CDR2 ANQGSEA. V was pared by 2 bases and J by 0 bases, with 4 bases between. The CDR3 contains 12 residues. The chain's CDR3 is CSVESYQETQYF. The CDR3 nucleotides are TGCAGCGTTGAATCGTACCAAGAGACCCAGTACTTC.

The chain uses TRBV7-9 and TRBJ1-2; possibly TRBD1 for D (6 bases). Germline V gene lookup returns CDR1 SEHNR and CDR2 FQNEAQ (reference sequence). The germline V and J ends were trimmed by 5 bases and 4 bases, with 20 bases remaining between them. The length of the CDR3 is 16 residues. The CDR3 DNA reads as TGTGCCAGCAGCCCGACAGGAGGCGCGCCCCCCTATGGCTACACCTTC. Amino acids: CASSPTGGAPPYGYTF.